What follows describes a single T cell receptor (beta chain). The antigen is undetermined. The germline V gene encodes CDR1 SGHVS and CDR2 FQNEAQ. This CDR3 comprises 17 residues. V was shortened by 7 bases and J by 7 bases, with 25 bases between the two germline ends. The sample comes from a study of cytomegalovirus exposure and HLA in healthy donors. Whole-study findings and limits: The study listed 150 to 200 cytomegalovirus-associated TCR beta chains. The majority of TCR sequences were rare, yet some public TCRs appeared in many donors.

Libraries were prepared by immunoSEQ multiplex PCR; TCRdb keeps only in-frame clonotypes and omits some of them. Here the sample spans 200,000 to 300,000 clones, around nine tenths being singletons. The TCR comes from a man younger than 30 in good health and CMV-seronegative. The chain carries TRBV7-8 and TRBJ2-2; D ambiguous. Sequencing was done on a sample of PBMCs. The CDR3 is CASTRSRLVSAYGELFF. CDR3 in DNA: TGTGCCAGCACCCGTAGCCGCTTAGTTTCAGCTTACGGGGAGCTGTTTTTT.